Below are 8 T cell receptor beta chains sequenced from a single sample in a study of shared clonotypes between healthy human individuals. This table comes from immunoSEQ multiplex PCR, and its TCRdb copy is limited to in-frame clones, with some not included. In the table there are hundreds of thousands of clones, 70% to 80% of which are singletons. The sample consisted of PBMCs. Receptors originate from a woman aged 40 to 50 in good health. Some clones in this sample may be carry-over from other donors' samples.

The chain combines TRBV29-1 with TRBJ2-7, with D possibly being TRBD1 or TRBD2 (7 bases each). Germline CDR1 and CDR2: SQVTM and ANQGSEA. This CDR3 is 16 amino acids long. Between the trimmed V and J ends, which lost 6 bases and 0 bases, there was a span of 21 bases. DNA of the CDR3: TGCAGCGTGGCAGGGGGGGGAACCCAAAGCTCCTACGAGCAGTACTTC. As protein: CSVAGGGTQSSYEQYF.

The chain recombines TRBV6-5 with TRBJ2-7; TRBD1 agrees at 7 bases. This CDR3 region has 14 residues. The germline gives CDR1 MNHEY, CDR2 SVGAGI. After removal of 7 bases from V and 2 bases from J, the junction contained 8 bases not matched to a gene. The CDR3 is CASISGTVTYEQYF. The CDR3 nucleotides read TGTGCCAGCATCTCCGGGACAGTTACCTACGAGCAGTACTTC.

The chain uses TRBV11-2 and TRBJ2-7; D is possibly TRBD2 (5 bases). Germline V gene sequence: CDR1 SGHAT, CDR2 FQNNGV. The CDR3 contains 15 residues. The germline V and J ends were trimmed by 4 bases and 6 bases, with 19 bases remaining between them. The CDR3 is CASSSLASGMGEQYF. CDR3 bases: TGTGCCAGCAGCTCACTGGCCTCCGGGATGGGCGAGCAGTACTTC.

The chain combines TRBV2 with TRBJ2-7, with 12 bases aligning to TRBD2. Germline-derived CDR1 and CDR2 are SNHLY and FYNNEI. Trimming cost V 6 bases and J 0 bases; bases outside gene matches: 24. The CDR3 covers 22 residues. The CDR3 DNA follows: TGTGCCAGCAGGGGGGAAGGGACTAGCGGGTTCATAAACGAGCGAAACTCCTACGAGCAGTACTTC. Protein sequence: CASRGEGTSGFINERNSYEQYF.

Concerning this clone itself: This sequence is one base from a far larger clone and is likely a read error. This chain uses TRBV30 with TRBJ2-5; 8 bases map to TRBD2. The CDR3 contains 13 residues. Germline V CDR1 and CDR2: GTSNPN, SVGIG (reference sequence). CDR3: CAWRRTGGQTLYF. CDR3 nucleotide sequence: TGTGCCTGGCGCCGGACGGGGGGGCAGACCCTGTACTTC.

The genes are TRBV11-1 and TRBJ2-3; D possibly corresponds to TRBD2 (6 bases). The germline V gene has CDR1 SGHAT and CDR2 FQDESV (reference sequence). The CDR3 contains 15 residues. Trimming cost V 8 bases and J 6 bases, with 21 bases left between them. CDR3 in amino acids: CASARGPGREDTQYF. In nucleotides, the CDR3 is TGTGCCAGCGCTAGAGGTCCCGGGAGAGAGGATACGCAGTATTTT.

Comments on this clone: A far larger clone is a single base away, which makes a read error likely. The chain uses TRBV28 and TRBJ2-5; D remains ambiguous. V lost 7 bases and J 1 base, leaving 7 bases between the germline ends. This CDR3 has 12 amino acids. Per germline, CDR1 MDHEN and CDR2 SYDVKM. The CDR3 DNA sequence: TGTGCCAGCACCCGGATCCAAGAGACCCAGTACTTC. Translating gives CASTRIQETQYF.

This clone was recorded a few times. Different DNA sequences within this sample yield the same CDR3. This chain uses TRBV6-6 with TRBJ2-5; 10 bases align to TRBD2. The DNA end favors TRBJ2-7, so the J call may be wrong. The CDR3 is 15 residues long. CDR1 MNHNY and CDR2 SVGAGI come from the germline V gene (reference sequence). The DNA for the CDR3 is TGTGCCAGCAGTCCTAAACTAGCGGGACTCTACGAGCAGTACTTC. This sequence encodes CASSPKLAGLYEQYF.